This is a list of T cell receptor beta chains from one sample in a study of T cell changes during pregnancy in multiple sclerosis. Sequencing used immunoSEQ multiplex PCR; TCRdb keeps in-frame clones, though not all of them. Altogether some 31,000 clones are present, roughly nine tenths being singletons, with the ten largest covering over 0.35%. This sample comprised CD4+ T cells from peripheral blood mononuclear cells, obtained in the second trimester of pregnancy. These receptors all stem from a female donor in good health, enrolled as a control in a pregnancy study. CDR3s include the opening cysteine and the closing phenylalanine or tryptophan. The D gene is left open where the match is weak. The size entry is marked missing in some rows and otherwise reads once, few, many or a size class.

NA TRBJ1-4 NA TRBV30 CAWKGVPGEKLFF TGTGCCTGGAAGGGGGTTCCTGGAGAAAAACTGTTTTTT
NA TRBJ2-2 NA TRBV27 CASSSLLATGELFF TGTGCCAGCAGTTCCCTCTTAGCCACCGGGGAGCTGTTTTTT
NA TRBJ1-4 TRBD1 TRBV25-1 CASSAQNRGDEKLFF TGTGCCAGCAGTGCACAAAACAGGGGTGATGAAAAACTGTTTTTT
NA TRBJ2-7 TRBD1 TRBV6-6 CASTTGTGIYEQYF TGTGCCAGCACCACCGGGACAGGCATATACGAGCAGTACTTC
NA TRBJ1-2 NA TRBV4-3 CASSQDPTATNYGYTF TGCGCCAGCAGCCAAGATCCGACAGCTACTAACTATGGCTACACCTTC
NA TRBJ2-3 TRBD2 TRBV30 CAWSVLAGEIDTQYF TGTGCCTGGAGTGTACTGGCGGGAGAAATAGATACGCAGTATTTT
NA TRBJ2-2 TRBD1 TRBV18 CASSGTGNHRELFF TGTGCCAGCTCAGGGACAGGGAACCACCGGGAGCTGTTTTTT
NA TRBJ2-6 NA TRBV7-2 CASSLASRSGANVLTF TGTGCCAGCAGCTTAGCGAGCAGGTCTGGGGCCAACGTCCTGACTTTC
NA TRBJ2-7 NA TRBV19 CASRTTGSGEQYF TGTGCCAGTAGAACCACAGGGTCCGGCGAGCAGTACTTC
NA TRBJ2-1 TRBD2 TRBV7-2 CASSLVASGSKQFF TGTGCCAGCAGCTTAGTGGCTAGCGGGAGTAAGCAGTTCTTC
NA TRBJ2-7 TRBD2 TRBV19 CASSELLAGVEQYF TGTGCCAGTAGTGAGCTACTAGCGGGGGTTGAGCAGTACTTC
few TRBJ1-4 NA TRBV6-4 CASMNRGTNEKLFF TGTGCCAGCATGAATAGGGGGACGAATGAAAAACTGTTTTTT
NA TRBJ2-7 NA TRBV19 CASSSTVYYEQYF TGTGCCAGTAGTTCGACAGTTTACTACGAGCAGTACTTC
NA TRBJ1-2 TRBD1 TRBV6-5 CASRPLTGDGYTF TGTGCCAGCAGACCCCTGACAGGGGATGGCTACACCTTC
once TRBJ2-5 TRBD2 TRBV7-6 CASSLAALFGGQETQYF TGTGCCAGCAGCTTAGCGGCCCTCTTCGGGGGGCAAGAGACCCAGTACTTC
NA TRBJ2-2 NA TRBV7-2 CASSRGSYTGELFF TGTGCCAGCAGCCGCGGCTCATACACCGGGGAGCTGTTTTTT
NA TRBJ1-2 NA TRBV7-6 CASSLEAGQGYTF TGTGCCAGCAGCTTAGAGGCGGGGCAGGGCTACACCTTC
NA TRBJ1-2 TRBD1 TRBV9 CASSAADRGDYGYTF TGTGCCAGCAGCGCAGCTGACAGGGGGGACTATGGCTACACCTTC
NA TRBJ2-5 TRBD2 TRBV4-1 CASSQDQRGTQETQYF TGCGCCAGCAGCCAAGACCAGCGGGGAACCCAAGAGACCCAGTACTTC
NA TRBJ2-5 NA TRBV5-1 CASSPDRNQETQYF TGCGCCAGCAGCCCGGACAGAAATCAAGAGACCCAGTACTTC
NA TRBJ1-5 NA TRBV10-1 CASIEFYQPQHF TGCGCCAGCATCGAGTTTTATCAGCCCCAGCATTTT
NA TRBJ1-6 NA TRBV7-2 CASSSSMGASNSPLHF TGTGCCAGCAGCTCGAGTATGGGGGCCTCTAATTCACCCCTCCACTTT
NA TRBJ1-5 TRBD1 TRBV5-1 CASSLRGQANQPQHF TGCGCCAGCAGCCTGAGAGGACAGGCAAATCAGCCCCAGCATTTT
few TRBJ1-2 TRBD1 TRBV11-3 CASSPTGEAGYTF TGTGCCAGCAGCCCGACAGGGGAGGCTGGCTACACCTTC
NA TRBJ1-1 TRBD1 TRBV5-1 CASSPGTETNTEAFF TGCGCCAGCAGCCCCGGGACAGAAACGAACACTGAAGCTTTCTTT
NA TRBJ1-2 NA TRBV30 CAWSEQGLANYGYTF TGTGCCTGGAGTGAACAGGGCCTAGCTAACTATGGCTACACCTTC
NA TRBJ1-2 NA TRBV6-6 CASSYTDGVGGYTF TGTGCCAGCAGTTACACGGACGGGGTAGGAGGCTACACCTTC
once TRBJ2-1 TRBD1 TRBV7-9 CASSSPAGQGANEQFF TGTGCCAGCAGCTCCCCCGCGGGACAGGGGGCCAATGAGCAGTTCTTC
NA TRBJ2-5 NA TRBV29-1 CSVRGRAQETQYF TGCAGCGTTAGGGGCAGAGCCCAAGAGACCCAGTACTTC
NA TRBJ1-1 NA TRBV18 CASSPEQLPGNTEAFF TGTGCCAGCTCACCAGAACAGCTCCCCGGGAACACTGAAGCTTTCTTT
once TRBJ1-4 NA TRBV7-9 CASSFGGLNEKLFF TGTGCCAGCAGCTTCGGGGGACTCAATGAAAAACTGTTTTTT
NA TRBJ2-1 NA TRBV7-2 CASSFDRSSYNEQFF TGTGCCAGCAGCTTCGACCGGAGCTCCTACAATGAGCAGTTCTTC
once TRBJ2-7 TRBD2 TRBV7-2 CASSPQSGGSYEQYF TGTGCCAGCAGCCCACAGAGCGGGGGCTCCTACGAGCAGTACTTC
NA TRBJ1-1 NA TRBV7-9 CASSPFEAMNTEAFF TGTGCCAGCAGCCCCTTTGAGGCAATGAACACTGAAGCTTTCTTT
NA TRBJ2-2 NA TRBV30 CGLRGTGELFF TGTGGCCTTCGGGGCACCGGGGAGCTGTTTTTT
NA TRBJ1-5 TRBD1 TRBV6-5 CASRKTGNNQPQHF TGTGCCAGCAGAAAGACAGGGAACAATCAGCCCCAGCATTTT
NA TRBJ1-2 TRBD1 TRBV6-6 CASSYDRGGYTF TGTGCCAGCAGTTACGACAGGGGTGGCTACACCTTC
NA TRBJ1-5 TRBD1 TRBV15 CATSTLDRVLQPQHF TGTGCCACCAGCACTCTTGACAGGGTTCTTCAGCCCCAGCATTTT
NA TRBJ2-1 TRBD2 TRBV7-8 CASSSSAGGSSYNEQFF TGTGCCAGCAGTTCCAGTGCCGGGGGGTCCTCCTACAATGAGCAGTTCTTC
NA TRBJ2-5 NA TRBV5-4 CASSQAQETQYF TGTGCCAGCAGCCAGGCGCAAGAGACCCAGTACTTC
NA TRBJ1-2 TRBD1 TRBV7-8 CASSAGQGNYGYTF TGTGCCAGCAGCGCCGGACAGGGCAACTATGGCTACACCTTC
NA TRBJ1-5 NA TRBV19 CASNGGESNQPQHF TGTGCCAGCAACGGGGGGGAGAGCAATCAGCCCCAGCATTTT